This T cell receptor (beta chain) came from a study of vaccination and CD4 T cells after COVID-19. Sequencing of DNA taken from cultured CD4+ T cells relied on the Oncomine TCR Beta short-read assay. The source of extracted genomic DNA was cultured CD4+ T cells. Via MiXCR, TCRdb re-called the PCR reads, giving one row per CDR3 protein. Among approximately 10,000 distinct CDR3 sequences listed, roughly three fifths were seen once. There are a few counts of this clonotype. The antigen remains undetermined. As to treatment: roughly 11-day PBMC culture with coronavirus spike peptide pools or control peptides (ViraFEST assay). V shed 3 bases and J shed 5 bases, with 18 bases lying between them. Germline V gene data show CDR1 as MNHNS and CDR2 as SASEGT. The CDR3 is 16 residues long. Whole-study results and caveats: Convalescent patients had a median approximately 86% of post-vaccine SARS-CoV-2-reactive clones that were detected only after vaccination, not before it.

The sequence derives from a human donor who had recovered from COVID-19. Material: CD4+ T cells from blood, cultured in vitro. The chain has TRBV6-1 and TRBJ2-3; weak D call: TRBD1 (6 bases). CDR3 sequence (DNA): TGTGCCAGCAGTGACTGGGGACAAGGTGGCCGAGATACGCAGTATTTT. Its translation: CASSDWGQGGRDTQYF.